The clone carrying this T cell receptor beta chain was seen a handful of times. Germline V gene data show CDR1 as MNHEY and CDR2 as SVGAGI. The V and J ends lost 2 bases and 2 bases respectively, with 9 bases between them. The CDR3 has 14 residues. These data belong to a study of blood T cell repertoires in COVID-19. Across the study: Specimens from acute and convalescent COVID-19 originated in the United States, Italy and Spain. The cDNA or gDNA used as material had been derived from T cells, B-cell-depleted T cells, or PBMCs.

Cohorts were assigned according to the clinical history that participants reported. The assay was immunoSEQ multiplex PCR, and TCRdb's table has in-frame clones only and misses some. The table shows more than 150,000 clones, with 87% occurring only once. The V call is TRBV6-5, the J call TRBJ1-1; D not resolved. The sequencing input was PBMCs or T cells enriched from blood (not recorded which). The TCR sequence derives from a woman in her twenties or thirties who had recovered from COVID-19. The CDR3 is CASSYRTENTEAFF. Written as DNA, the CDR3 is TGTGCCAGCAGTTACAGAACAGAAAACACTGAAGCTTTCTTT.